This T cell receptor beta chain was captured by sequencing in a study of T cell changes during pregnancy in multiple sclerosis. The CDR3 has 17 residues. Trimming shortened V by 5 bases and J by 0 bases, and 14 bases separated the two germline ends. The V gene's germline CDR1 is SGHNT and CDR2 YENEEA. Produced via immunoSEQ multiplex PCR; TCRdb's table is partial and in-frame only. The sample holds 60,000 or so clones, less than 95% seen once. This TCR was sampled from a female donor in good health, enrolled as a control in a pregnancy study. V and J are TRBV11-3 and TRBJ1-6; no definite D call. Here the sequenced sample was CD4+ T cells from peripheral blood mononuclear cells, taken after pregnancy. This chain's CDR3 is CASSPRSLGSYNSPLHF. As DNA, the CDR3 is TGTGCCAGCAGCCCACGTTCACTCGGCTCCTATAATTCACCCCTCCACTTT.